These T cell receptor beta chains were read from a single sample in a study of T cells in Graves' hyperthyroidism and ophthalmopathy. A single record per CDR3 protein comes from TCRdb applying MiXCR to the multiplex PCR reads. The sample has approximately 570,000 distinct CDR3 sequences, nearly 20% seen once. The sequenced sample consisted of blood. These TCRs come from a man aged 35-49 years with Graves' ophthalmopathy. Both conserved end residues are part of each CDR3. The order of the fields is D gene, V gene, clone size, J gene, CDR3 DNA, CDR3 protein. A D gene is named only where the DNA matches it firmly. Size is stated for part of the rows, as once, few or many counts, or as a class when the clone is expanded.

TRBD1	TRBV5-1	many	TRBJ1-2	TGCGCCAGCAGCGCCGTAGGGACAGCCTATGGCTACACCTTC	CASSAVGTAYGYTF
TRBD2	TRBV15	.	TRBJ2-1	TGTGCCACCAGGACTAGCGGGATCATAAATGAGCAGTTCTTC	CATRTSGIINEQFF
.	TRBV6-2/TRBV6-3	once	TRBJ2-5	TGTGCCAGCAGGGCCACTTCCGGACAAACAGAGACCCAGTACTTC	CASRATSGQTETQYF
.	TRBV6-1	.	TRBJ1-2	TGTGCCAGCAGTGAAGCGCGCAGCGTCGTGTCTGGCTACACCTTC	CASSEARSVVSGYTF
TRBD2	TRBV5-1	few	TRBJ2-1	TGCGCCAGCAGCTTGGGACTGAGGGGAGGGCGCGGGGAGCAGTTCTTC	CASSLGLRGGRGEQFF
.	TRBV3-1	many	TRBJ2-5	TGTGCCAGCAGCCAACGTACAGTAGAAGAGACCCAGTACTTC	CASSQRTVEETQYF
.	TRBV19	.	TRBJ1-6	TGTGCCAGTAGTATGGGCGGACTCTCACCCCTCCACTTT	CASSMGGLSPLHF
.	TRBV12-3/TRBV12-4	.	TRBJ2-3	TGTGCCAGCAGTCCATGGGCAGCTACAGATACGCAGTATTTT	CASSPWAATDTQYF
.	TRBV12-3/TRBV12-4	few	TRBJ2-1	TGTGCCAGCAGTGACCTTAGCAGGAGCTCCTACAATGAGCAGTTCTTC	CASSDLSRSSYNEQFF
TRBD1	TRBV5-6	many	TRBJ1-1	TGTGCCAGCACCGAGACAGGGGGGAACACTGAAGCTTTCTTT	CASTETGGNTEAFF
.	TRBV19	.	TRBJ1-2	TGTGCCAGTAGTATAGATCAAGGAGGAGTTTGGTATGGCTACACCTTC	CASSIDQGGVWYGYTF
TRBD1	TRBV20-1	.	TRBJ1-5	TGCAGTGCTAGAGGGGGACAGCGCTCTCAGCCCCAGCATTTT	CSARGGQRSQPQHF
.	TRBV27	.	TRBJ2-4	TGTGCCAGCAGTTTAGTAGCGAACCTAGCCAAAAACATTCAGTACTTC	CASSLVANLAKNIQYF
.	TRBV24-1	many	TRBJ2-1	TGTGCCACCAGTGAGGGCCGGGGGATTGAGCAGTTCTTC	CATSEGRGIEQFF
TRBD2	TRBV5-1	many	TRBJ2-3	TGCGCCAGCAGCCCGAGGGAGGGGCGATCCACAGATACGCAGTATTTT	CASSPREGRSTDTQYF
.	TRBV29-1	.	TRBJ2-2	TGCAGCGTTCGGGCCACCGTGAGCACCGGGGAGCTGTTTTTT	CSVRATVSTGELFF
TRBD2	TRBV3-1	few	TRBJ2-1	TGTGCCAGCAGTCCCGAGACTAGCGGGAGGGTTCCGGCTGAGCAGTTCTTC	CASSPETSGRVPAEQFF
.	TRBV7-2	.	TRBJ2-7	TGTGCCAGCAGCTCGAGTGGGTTTTCAGGGAGCGAGCAGTACTTC	CASSSSGFSGSEQYF
.	TRBV7-9	few	TRBJ2-3	TGTGCCAGCAGCTTACCAGGACCAGATACGCAGTATTTT	CASSLPGPDTQYF
TRBD1	TRBV28	many	TRBJ2-3	TGTGCCAGCAGGCCCTTGGGACAGGGGATTACAGATACGCAGTATTTT	CASRPLGQGITDTQYF
.	TRBV3-1	many	TRBJ1-2	TGTGCCAGCAGCCGGGGGGCCCCCTATGGCTACACCTTC	CASSRGAPYGYTF
.	TRBV7-3	few	TRBJ2-1	TGTGCCAGCAGCTTGAATCTCGGGGGCTCCTACAATGAGCAGTTCTTC	CASSLNLGGSYNEQFF
TRBD1	TRBV5-1	.	TRBJ2-1	TGCGCCAGCAGCTTCCGACAGGGGAGTTGGAATGAGCAGTTCTTC	CASSFRQGSWNEQFF
.	TRBV10-3	many	TRBJ2-7	TGTGCCACTCGCCCAGGCTCCGGCTCCTACGAGCAGTACTTC	CATRPGSGSYEQYF
TRBD1	TRBV20-1	.	TRBJ2-3	TGCAGTGGAGGGGACAGGGGCCAAAGCACAGATACGCAGTATTTT	CSGGDRGQSTDTQYF
TRBD1	TRBV4-2	.	TRBJ2-1	TGTGCCAGCAGCCGACAAACAGGGGGCGGGAATGAGCAGTTCTTC	CASSRQTGGGNEQFF
.	TRBV7-9	.	TRBJ1-1	TGTGCCAGCAGCTTTGGACAGAATGAAGCTTTCTTT	CASSFGQNEAFF
TRBD1	TRBV18	many	TRBJ1-1	TGTGCCAGCTCACCGACAGGGACTGAAGCTTTCTTT	CASSPTGTEAFF
.	TRBV9	.	TRBJ1-2	TGTGCCAGCAGCGTAGGCAGCTCTGGCTACACCTTC	CASSVGSSGYTF
.	TRBV19	.	TRBJ1-1	TGTGCCAGTAGTGTCCCGGCCCCCCGGAACACTGAAGCTTTCTTT	CASSVPAPRNTEAFF
TRBD1	TRBV28	many	TRBJ1-2	TGTGCCAGCAGTTTAGCCGGGACAGGGGGGCCCTATGGCTACACCTTC	CASSLAGTGGPYGYTF
TRBD1	TRBV7-8	many	TRBJ2-3	TGTGCCAGCAGCTCACTGGGGGACAGGCACACAGATACGCAGTATTTT	CASSSLGDRHTDTQYF
.	TRBV6-1	few	TRBJ1-1	TGTGCCAGCAGTGATTCAGTAGGGAGAAAGGGAAGCACTGAAGCTTTCTTT	CASSDSVGRKGSTEAFF
.	TRBV20-1	.	TRBJ1-5	TGCAGTGCGCGAGGGGGGCTCGATCAGCCCCAGCATTTT	CSARGGLDQPQHF
.	TRBV19	few	TRBJ1-1	TGTGCCAGTAGTATCGGCGGGACAATGAACACTGAAGCTTTCTTT	CASSIGGTMNTEAFF
.	TRBV27	.	TRBJ1-5	TGTGCCAGCAGTCCCATGGGGGGGCTGTATAGCAATCAGCCCCAGCATTTT	CASSPMGGLYSNQPQHF
TRBD2	TRBV3-1	many	TRBJ2-5	TGTGCCAGCAGCCTATCTAGCGGGGGAATAGAGACCCAGTACTTC	CASSLSSGGIETQYF
TRBD2	TRBV18	many	TRBJ2-1	TGTGCCAGCTCACCACCGATCGGGGGGATGGGTGAGCAGTTCTTC	CASSPPIGGMGEQFF
.	TRBV14	.	TRBJ2-2	TGTGCCAGCAGCCAAGAAAGAACCGGGGAGCTGTTTTTT	CASSQERTGELFF
TRBD1	TRBV20-1	many	TRBJ2-5	TGCAGTGCTAGAGCCAGGGGGATGGAGACCCAGTACTTC	CSARARGMETQYF
.	TRBV10-3	few	TRBJ2-3	TGTGCCATCAGTGAGAAGGTAGCGGCCCCTCTTCCTACGCAGTATTTT	CAISEKVAAPLPTQYF
.	TRBV7-2	many	TRBJ2-7	TGTGCCAGCAGCTCGGGACTCCTATCCTACGAGCAGTACTTC	CASSSGLLSYEQYF
.	TRBV29-1	few	TRBJ2-5	TGCAGCGTGAGTCTGGAGACCCAGTACTTC	CSVSLETQYF
TRBD2	TRBV6-1	.	TRBJ2-1	TGTGCCAGCACCCCGACTAGCGGGTCTGAGCAGTTCTTC	CASTPTSGSEQFF
.	TRBV7-8	.	TRBJ2-5	TGTGCCAGCAGTCCAAGCGTCCAAGAGACCCAGTACTTC	CASSPSVQETQYF
TRBD1	TRBV7-2	.	TRBJ1-2	TGTGCCAGCAGCGGGCGACAGGGCCGGAGGGATGGCTACACCTTC	CASSGRQGRRDGYTF
.	TRBV7-8	few	TRBJ2-2	TGTGCCAGCAACAGGGACACCGGGGAGCTGTTTTTT	CASNRDTGELFF
TRBD1	TRBV19	.	TRBJ1-5	TGTGCCAGTAGCCCGAACCGGGACAGGTCCAATCAGCCCCAGCATTTT	CASSPNRDRSNQPQHF
TRBD1	TRBV12-3/TRBV12-4	many	TRBJ2-7	TGTGCCAGCAGCACGGGACAGGGTCCCTACGAGCAGTACTTC	CASSTGQGPYEQYF
.	TRBV9	.	TRBJ2-5	TGTGCCAGCAGCGAGGGGGGACAGTTGGGGACCCAGTACTTC	CASSEGGQLGTQYF
TRBD2	TRBV29-1	.	TRBJ2-1	TGCAGCTCCCAGGCTAGCGGCCCCAATGAGCAGTTCTTC	CSSQASGPNEQFF
TRBD2	TRBV10-2	.	TRBJ2-1	TGCGCCAGCAGTGAGTCGTTGGCGGGGGGTGGTAATGAGCAGTTCTTC	CASSESLAGGGNEQFF
.	TRBV24-1	.	TRBJ2-2	TGTGCCACCAGTGATACGAACACCGGGGAGCTGTTTTTT	CATSDTNTGELFF
TRBD2	TRBV18	many	TRBJ2-7	TGTGCCAGCTCACCAGGGACTAGCGGGAACTACGAGCAGTACTTC	CASSPGTSGNYEQYF
TRBD1	TRBV6-1	.	TRBJ2-7	TGTGCCAGCAGTGAAATCCCGGGACAGCTTTACGAGCAGTACTTC	CASSEIPGQLYEQYF